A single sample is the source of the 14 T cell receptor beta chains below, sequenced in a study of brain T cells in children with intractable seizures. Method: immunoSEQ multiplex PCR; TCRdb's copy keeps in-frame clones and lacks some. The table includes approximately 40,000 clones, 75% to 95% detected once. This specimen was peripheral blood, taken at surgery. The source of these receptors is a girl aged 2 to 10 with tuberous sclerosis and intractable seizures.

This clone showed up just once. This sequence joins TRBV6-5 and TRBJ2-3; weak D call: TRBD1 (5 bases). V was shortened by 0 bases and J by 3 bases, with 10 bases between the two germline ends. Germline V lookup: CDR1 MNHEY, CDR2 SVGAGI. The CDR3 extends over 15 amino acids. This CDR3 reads CASSYSRVGTDTQYF. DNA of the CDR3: TGTGCCAGCAGTTACTCCAGGGTTGGTACAGATACGCAGTATTTT.

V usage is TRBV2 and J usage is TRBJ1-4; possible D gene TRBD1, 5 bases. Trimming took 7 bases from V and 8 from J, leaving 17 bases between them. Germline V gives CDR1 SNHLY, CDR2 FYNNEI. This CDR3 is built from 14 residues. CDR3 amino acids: CASTRGGYDEKLFF. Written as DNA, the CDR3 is TGTGCCAGCACACGGGGGGGGTATGACGAAAAACTGTTTTTT.

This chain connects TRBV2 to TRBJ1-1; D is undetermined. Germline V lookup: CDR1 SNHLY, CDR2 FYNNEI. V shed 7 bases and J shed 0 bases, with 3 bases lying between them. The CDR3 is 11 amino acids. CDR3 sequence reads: CASKMNTEAFF. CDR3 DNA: TGTGCCAGCAAGATGAACACTGAAGCTTTCTTT.

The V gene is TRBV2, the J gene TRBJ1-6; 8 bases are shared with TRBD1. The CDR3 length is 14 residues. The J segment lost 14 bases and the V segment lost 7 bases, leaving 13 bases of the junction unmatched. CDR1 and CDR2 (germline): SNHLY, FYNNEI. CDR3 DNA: TGTGCCAGCACCATGGGACAGGCCCTTGGGGCCCTCCACTTT. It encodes CASTMGQALGALHF.

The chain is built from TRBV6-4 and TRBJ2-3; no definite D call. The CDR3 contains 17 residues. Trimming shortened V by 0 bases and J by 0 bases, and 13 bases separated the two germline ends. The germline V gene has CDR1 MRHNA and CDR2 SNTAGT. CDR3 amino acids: CASSDSIGITSTDTQYF. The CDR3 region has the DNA TGTGCCAGCAGTGACTCGATCGGTATAACGAGCACAGATACGCAGTATTTT.

The CDR3 coding sequence is TGTGCCAGCAGCCAAAGCAATTTGGGCTACACCTTC. Encoded protein: CASSQSNLGYTF. The chain joins TRBV3-1 (or the pseudogene TRBV3-2) to TRBJ1-2; D remains unclear. CDR3 length: 12 amino acids. Germline values: CDR1 LGHDT, CDR2 YNNKEL (reference sequence). V lost 2 bases to trimming and J lost 8 bases, with 9 bases between them.

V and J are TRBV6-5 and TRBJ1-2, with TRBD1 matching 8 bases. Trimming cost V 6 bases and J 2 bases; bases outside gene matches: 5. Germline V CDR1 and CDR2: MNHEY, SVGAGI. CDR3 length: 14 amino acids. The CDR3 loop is CASSLRQGNYGYTF. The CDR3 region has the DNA TGTGCCAGCAGCTTAAGACAGGGGAACTATGGCTACACCTTC.

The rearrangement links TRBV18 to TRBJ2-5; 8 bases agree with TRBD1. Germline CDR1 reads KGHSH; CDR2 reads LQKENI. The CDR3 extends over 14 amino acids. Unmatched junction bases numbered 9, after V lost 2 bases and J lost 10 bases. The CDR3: CASSPSGDRLGQYF. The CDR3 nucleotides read TGTGCCAGCTCACCATCCGGGGACAGGCTGGGCCAGTACTTC.

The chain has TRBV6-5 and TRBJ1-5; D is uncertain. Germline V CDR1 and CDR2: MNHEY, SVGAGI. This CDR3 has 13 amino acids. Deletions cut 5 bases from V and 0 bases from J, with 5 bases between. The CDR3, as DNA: TGTGCCAGCAGTCCTTTTAGCAATCAGCCCCAGCATTTT. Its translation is CASSPFSNQPQHF.

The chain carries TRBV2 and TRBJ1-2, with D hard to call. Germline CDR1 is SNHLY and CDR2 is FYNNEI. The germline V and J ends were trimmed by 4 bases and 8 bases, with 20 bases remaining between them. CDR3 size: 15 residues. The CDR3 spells CASSVAATSTAGYTF. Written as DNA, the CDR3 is TGTGCCAGCAGTGTGGCAGCGACTTCAACGGCAGGCTACACCTTC.

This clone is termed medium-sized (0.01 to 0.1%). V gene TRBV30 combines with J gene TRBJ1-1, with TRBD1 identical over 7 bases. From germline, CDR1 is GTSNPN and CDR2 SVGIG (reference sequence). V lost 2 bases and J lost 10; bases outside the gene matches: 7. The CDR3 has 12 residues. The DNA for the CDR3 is TGTGCCTGGAGTCGAACACAGGGGTTAGCTTTCTTT. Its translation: CAWSRTQGLAFF.

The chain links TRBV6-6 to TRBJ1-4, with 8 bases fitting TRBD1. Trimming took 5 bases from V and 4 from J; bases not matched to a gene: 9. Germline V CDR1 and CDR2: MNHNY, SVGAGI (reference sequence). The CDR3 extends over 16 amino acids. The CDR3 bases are TGTGCCAGCAGTCCCGAGAGGGACAGGAGTAATGAAAAACTGTTTTTT. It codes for CASSPERDRSNEKLFF.

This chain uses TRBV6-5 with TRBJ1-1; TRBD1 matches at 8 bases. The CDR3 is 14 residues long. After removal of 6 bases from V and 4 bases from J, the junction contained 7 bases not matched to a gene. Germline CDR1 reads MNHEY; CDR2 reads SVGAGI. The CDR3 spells CASSSGGFGTEAFF. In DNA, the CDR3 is TGTGCCAGCAGCTCAGGGGGCTTTGGCACTGAAGCTTTCTTT.

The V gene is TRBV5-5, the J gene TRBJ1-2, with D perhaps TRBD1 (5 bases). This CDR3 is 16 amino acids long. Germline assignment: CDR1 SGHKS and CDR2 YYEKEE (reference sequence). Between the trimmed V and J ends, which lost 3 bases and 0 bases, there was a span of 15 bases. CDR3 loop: CASSSFSTATNYGYTF. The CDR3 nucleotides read TGTGCCAGCAGCTCATTCTCGACAGCAACTAACTATGGCTACACCTTC.